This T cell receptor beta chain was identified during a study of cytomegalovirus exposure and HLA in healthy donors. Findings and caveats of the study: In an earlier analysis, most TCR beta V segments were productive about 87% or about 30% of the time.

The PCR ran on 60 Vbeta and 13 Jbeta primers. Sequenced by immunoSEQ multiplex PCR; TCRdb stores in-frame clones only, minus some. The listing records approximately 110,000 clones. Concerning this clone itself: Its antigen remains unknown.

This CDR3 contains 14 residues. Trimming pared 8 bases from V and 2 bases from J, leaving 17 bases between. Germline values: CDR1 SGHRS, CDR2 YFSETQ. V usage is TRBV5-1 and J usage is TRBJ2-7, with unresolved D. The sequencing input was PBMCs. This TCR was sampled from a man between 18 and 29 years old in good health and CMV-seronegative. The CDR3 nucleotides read TGCGCCAGTACATCGACCCCCGGAGCCTACGAGCAGTACTTC. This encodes CASTSTPGAYEQYF.